One sample yielded the 30 T cell receptor beta chains listed below, sequenced in a study of shared clonotypes between healthy human individuals. Profiled with immunoSEQ multiplex PCR; TCRdb holds only in-frame clones, not every one. The table records roughly 1,500,000 clones, around 98.5% of them present only once. Material: naive CD4+ T cells sorted from blood. Described subset: CD45RA+ positively selected. All receptors come from a man aged 25-45 years in good health.

The CDR3 is CASSLGEYQPQHF. DNA of the CDR3: TGTGCCAGCAGCTTAGGGGAGTATCAGCCCCAGCATTTT. The rearrangement links TRBV7-2 to TRBJ1-5; D not certain. The CDR3 consists of 13 residues. V dropped 1 base and J dropped 5 bases, with 6 bases sitting between them. Germline assignment: CDR1 SGHTA and CDR2 FQGNSA.

The table lists this clone with a count of one. The rearrangement links TRBV11-2 to TRBJ2-5; 10 bases agree with TRBD2. Germline values: CDR1 SGHAT, CDR2 FQNNGV. CDR3 size: 16 residues. J lost 1 base, V lost 0 bases, and 2 bases had no gene match. The CDR3 coding sequence is TGTGCCAGCAGCTTAGAGTCTAGCGGGGGCCAAGAGACCCAGTACTTC. Protein product: CASSLESSGGQETQYF.

This clone was counted once. The chain couples TRBV5-1 to TRBJ2-7; weak D call: TRBD1 (6 bases). The CDR3 covers 13 residues. Germline V CDR1 and CDR2: SGHRS, YFSETQ. The V and J ends lost 6 bases and 7 bases respectively, with 17 bases between them. The CDR3 region has the DNA TGCGCCAGCAAGGGACACGACGTGGGTGAGCAGTACTTC. Translating it yields CASKGHDVGEQYF.

This clone appeared a single time. This chain connects TRBV2 to TRBJ1-1; D gene unclear. Trimming stripped 3 bases from V and 5 bases from J, with 4 bases between. Germline V gives CDR1 SNHLY, CDR2 FYNNEI. The CDR3 sequence is 11 residues long. The DNA of the CDR3 is TGTGCCAGCAGTGACCGGACTGAAGCTTTCTTT. Encoded protein: CASSDRTEAFF.

The chain employs TRBV28 and TRBJ1-4; 9 bases align to TRBD1. Per the germline V gene, CDR1 is MDHEN and CDR2 is SYDVKM. V trimming: 4 bases; J trimming: 4 bases; junction bases outside the gene matches: 7. This CDR3 comprises 16 residues. CDR3 DNA: TGTGCCAGCAGTTCGAGGGACAGGGCCGGTAATGAAAAACTGTTTTTT. Its translation: CASSSRDRAGNEKLFF.

The J gene is TRBJ2-7, the V gene TRBV11-3; weak D call: TRBD1 (6 bases). The CDR3 totals 12 residues. The V gene lost 0 bases and the J gene lost 6 bases, with 6 bases spanning the gap. Germline V gene data show CDR1 as SGHNT and CDR2 as YENEEA. The CDR3 DNA reads as TGTGCCAGCAGCTTAGACAGGGGCGAGCAGTACTTC. This gives the protein CASSLDRGEQYF.

This clone was observed a single time. J is TRBJ2-5 and V is TRBV4-3; D is unclear. Germline values: CDR1 LGHNA, CDR2 YSLEER. The CDR3 is 17 residues long. The V gene lost 2 bases and the J gene lost 1 base, with 17 bases spanning the gap. The CDR3: CASSQRPFSSAQETQYF. For the CDR3, the DNA is TGCGCCAGCAGCCAAAGGCCTTTTTCCAGCGCCCAAGAGACCCAGTACTTC.

The J gene is TRBJ2-5, the V gene TRBV9; 10 positions match TRBD2. The germline gives CDR1 SGDLS, CDR2 YYNGEE. This CDR3 region has 15 residues. Trimming removed 2 bases from V and 5 bases from J; junction bases left unmatched: 6. This CDR3 is CASSVLSGRGETQYF. The CDR3 region has the DNA TGTGCCAGCAGCGTTTTAAGCGGGAGGGGTGAGACCCAGTACTTC.

The chain couples TRBV29-1 to TRBJ2-1; D might be TRBD1 (6 bases). The CDR3 contains 13 residues. Germline-derived CDR1 and CDR2 are SQVTM and ANQGSEA. Trimming pared 4 bases from V and 8 bases from J, leaving 15 bases between. The CDR3 protein is CSVAGGIVDEQFF. The CDR3 DNA is TGCAGCGTTGCTGGGGGCATCGTGGATGAGCAGTTCTTC.

The chain joins TRBV5-1 to TRBJ1-5; D gene ambiguous. Trimming removed 6 bases at V and 2 bases at J, with 15 bases between. Germline values: CDR1 SGHRS, CDR2 YFSETQ. The CDR3 consists of 15 residues. The DNA for the CDR3 is TGCGCCAGCAAAGAAGGGCCCCCGGGCAATCAGCCCCAGCATTTT. Its translation is CASKEGPPGNQPQHF.

This sequence joins TRBV5-1 and TRBJ2-5; 9 positions agree with TRBD1. After removal of 4 bases from V and 4 bases from J, the junction contained 8 bases not matched to a gene. The germline CDR1 and CDR2 sequences are SGHRS and YFSETQ. This CDR3 region has 15 residues. The CDR3 loop reads CASSQIQGAPETQYF. The CDR3 region has the DNA TGCGCCAGCAGCCAGATACAGGGGGCGCCAGAGACCCAGTACTTC. The full variable domain, in which reference TRBV5-1 and TRBJ2-5 provide the parts outside the CDR3, is KAGVTQTPRYLIKTRGQQVTLSCSPISGHRSVSWYQQTPGQGLQFLFEYFSETQRNKGNFPGRFSGRQFSNSRSEMNVSTLELGDSALYLCASSQIQGAPETQYFGPGTRLLVL.

The rearrangement uses TRBV7-8 and TRBJ2-7; D unresolved. V was shortened by 0 bases and J by 3 bases, with 12 bases between the two germline ends. The CDR3 sequence is 15 residues long. The germline gives CDR1 SGHVS, CDR2 FQNEAQ. CDR3 nucleotides: TGTGCCAGCAGCTTAGCTGGACCAGACGGCTACGAGCAGTACTTC. Translation: CASSLAGPDGYEQYF.

The chain has TRBV4-1 and TRBJ2-1; maybe TRBD1 (5 bases). CDR1 MGHRA and CDR2 YSYEKL come from the germline V gene. This CDR3 has 16 residues. Deletions cut 2 bases from V and 6 bases from J, with 17 bases between. The CDR3 DNA follows: TGCGCCAGCAGCCAACCAGCCAGGGCCCCCGGCAATGAGCAGTTCTTC. The encoded protein is CASSQPARAPGNEQFF.

The chain is built from TRBV9 and TRBJ2-3, with 7 bases that match TRBD2. Germline V gives CDR1 SGDLS, CDR2 YYNGEE. Trimming cost V 4 bases and J 5 bases; bases outside gene matches: 10. This CDR3 contains 15 residues. The CDR3 sequence: CASSSRTSLLDTQYF. The CDR3 DNA reads TGTGCCAGCAGCTCGAGGACTAGTCTCTTAGATACGCAGTATTTT.

This chain joins TRBV28 and TRBJ2-7; the match to TRBD2 covers 14 bases. Trimming took 5 bases from V and 2 from J; bases not matched to a gene: 8. Germline CDR1 and CDR2: MDHEN and SYDVKM. The CDR3 is 17 residues long. CDR3 coding DNA: TGTGCCAGCAGTCTCCCGGGACTAGCGGGAGTCCCCTACGAGCAGTACTTC. This gives the protein CASSLPGLAGVPYEQYF.

V gene TRBV6-4 combines with J gene TRBJ1-5; no clear D gene. Germline values: CDR1 MRHNA, CDR2 SNTAGT. V lost 0 bases to trimming and J lost 4 bases, with 13 bases between them. This CDR3 has 16 amino acids. CDR3 DNA sequence: TGTGCCAGCAGTGACTCGAAGGAGGGCGAGAATCAGCCCCAGCATTTT. Translating it yields CASSDSKEGENQPQHF.

DNA for the CDR3: TGTGCCAGCAGCGGACTAGCGGGAAACAGATTCTACGAGCAGTACTTC. Protein product: CASSGLAGNRFYEQYF. The rearrangement joins TRBV28 to TRBJ2-7; 12 bases match TRBD2. CDR1 is MDHEN and CDR2 is SYDVKM in the germline V gene. Unmatched junction bases numbered 9, after V lost 6 bases and J lost 3 bases. The CDR3 sequence is 16 residues long.

The V and J genes are TRBV19 and TRBJ1-2; weak D call: TRBD1 (5 bases). The CDR3 length is 16 residues. V gave up 7 bases and J gave up 0 bases, with 18 bases separating them. Germline CDR1 and CDR2: LNHDA and SQIVND (reference sequence). This CDR3 is CASKSTDTKANYGYTF. Written as DNA, the CDR3 is TGTGCCAGTAAGTCGACAGACACTAAAGCTAACTATGGCTACACCTTC.

With respect to this clone: Additional DNA sequences in this sample encode the identical CDR3. The chain carries TRBV5-1 and TRBJ2-1, with D perhaps matching TRBD2 (5 bases). The CDR3 is 14 amino acids. Trimming took 0 bases from V and 5 from J, leaving 9 bases between them. Germline CDR1 reads SGHRS; CDR2 reads YFSETQ. In nucleotides, the CDR3 is TGCGCCAGCAGCTTGGCGGGAACAAACAATGAGCAGTTCTTC. Translating gives CASSLAGTNNEQFF.

The rearrangement joins TRBV6-5 to TRBJ1-3, with D unresolved. The CDR3 is 15 amino acids. Germline V lookup: CDR1 MNHEY, CDR2 SVGAGI. V lost 0 bases and J lost 0, with 6 bases in between. The CDR3 region is CASSYSTSSGNTIYF. CDR3 nucleotides: TGTGCCAGCAGTTACTCGACCTCCTCTGGAAACACCATATATTTT.

The CDR3 DNA sequence: TGTGCCAGCAGCTTAGGCGTGGCACCAAATGAAGCTTTCTTT. The encoded protein is CASSLGVAPNEAFF. The chain has TRBV7-9 and TRBJ1-1; no clear D gene. Germline values: CDR1 SEHNR, CDR2 FQNEAQ (reference sequence). Trimming cost V 1 base and J 7 bases, with 13 bases left between them. There are 14 residues in the CDR3.

The gene calls are TRBV2 and TRBJ2-7; 14 bases map to TRBD2. The CDR3 totals 17 residues. Trimming removed 3 bases from V and 4 bases from J; junction bases left unmatched: 8. Germline V gene lookup returns CDR1 SNHLY and CDR2 FYNNEI. CDR3 sequence (DNA): TGTGCCAGCAGTGAGTTGGGGACTAGCGGGAGTTCTTACGAGCAGTACTTC. Protein: CASSELGTSGSSYEQYF.

The rearrangement joins TRBV6-1 to TRBJ2-1; TRBD2 is a possible D gene (5 bases). Trimming stripped 10 bases from V and 1 base from J, with 11 bases between. Germline CDR1 reads MNHNS; CDR2 reads SASEGT. The CDR3 loop spans 13 amino acids. CDR3 bases: TGTGCCACGGGCCAGCGGTCCTACAATGAGCAGTTCTTC. Translation: CATGQRSYNEQFF.

This sequence joins TRBV7-9 and TRBJ1-4, with 9 bases fitting TRBD1. In germline, CDR1 is SEHNR, CDR2 FQNEAQ (reference sequence). The CDR3 contains 15 residues. Losses at the gene ends were 3 bases for V and 2 bases for J; bases not matched to a gene: 1. The CDR3 reads CASSFTGGTNEKLFF. The DNA of the CDR3 is TGTGCCAGCAGCTTCACAGGGGGCACTAATGAAAAACTGTTTTTT.

The chain combines TRBV5-6 with TRBJ2-2; the D is unclear. Between the trimmed V and J ends, which lost 0 bases and 6 bases, there was a span of 6 bases. This CDR3 has 13 residues. Germline CDR1 SGHDT, CDR2 YYEEEE. In nucleotides, the CDR3 is TGTGCCAGCAGCTTGGCTGTTCCCGGGGAGCTGTTTTTT. Amino acid sequence: CASSLAVPGELFF.

The chain employs TRBV27 and TRBJ2-7, with TRBD2 identical over 13 bases. CDR3 length: 18 amino acids. CDR1 is MNHEY, CDR2 SMNVEV, per germline (reference sequence). The ends lost 2 bases at V and 1 base at J; junction bases unmatched: 8. CDR3 amino acids: CASSLRPGLAGRSYEQYF. DNA of the CDR3: TGTGCCAGCAGTTTAAGACCGGGACTAGCGGGACGATCCTACGAGCAGTACTTC.

This chain connects TRBV6-1 to TRBJ1-3; no clear D. The CDR3 spans 16 residues. Trimming pared 0 bases from V and 4 bases from J, leaving 13 bases between. Per the germline V gene, CDR1 is MNHNS and CDR2 is SASEGT. The CDR3 nucleotides read TGTGCCAGCAGTGAAGCGCAGCTGTCCTTAGGAAACACCATATATTTT. Translated, it gives CASSEAQLSLGNTIYF.

This chain connects TRBV6-1 to TRBJ1-5; D is possibly TRBD1 (5 bases). Germline loops: CDR1 MNHNS, CDR2 SASEGT. Between the trimmed V and J ends, which lost 4 bases and 2 bases, there was a span of 12 bases. The CDR3 consists of 15 residues. This CDR3 reads CASSGLGGGNQPQHF. Written as DNA, the CDR3 is TGTGCCAGCAGTGGTCTCGGGGGAGGCAATCAGCCCCAGCATTTT.

V is TRBV7-9 and J is TRBJ2-5; TRBD2 matches 9 bases. Germline CDR1 and CDR2: SEHNR and FQNEAQ (reference sequence). V gave up 2 bases and J gave up 4 bases; unmatched junction bases: 5. The CDR3 runs 15 residues. The CDR3 here is CASSLLAGTGETQYF. DNA for the CDR3: TGTGCCAGCAGCTTACTAGCGGGGACTGGAGAGACCCAGTACTTC.

V usage is TRBV6-5 and J usage is TRBJ2-5, with 8 bases that match TRBD2. The CDR3 extends over 12 amino acids. The germline V gene has CDR1 MNHEY and CDR2 SVGAGI. V dropped 8 bases and J dropped 5; count of bases not matched to a gene: 4. Here the CDR3 reads CASRTSWETQYF. CDR3 DNA: TGTGCCAGCCGGACTAGCTGGGAGACCCAGTACTTC.